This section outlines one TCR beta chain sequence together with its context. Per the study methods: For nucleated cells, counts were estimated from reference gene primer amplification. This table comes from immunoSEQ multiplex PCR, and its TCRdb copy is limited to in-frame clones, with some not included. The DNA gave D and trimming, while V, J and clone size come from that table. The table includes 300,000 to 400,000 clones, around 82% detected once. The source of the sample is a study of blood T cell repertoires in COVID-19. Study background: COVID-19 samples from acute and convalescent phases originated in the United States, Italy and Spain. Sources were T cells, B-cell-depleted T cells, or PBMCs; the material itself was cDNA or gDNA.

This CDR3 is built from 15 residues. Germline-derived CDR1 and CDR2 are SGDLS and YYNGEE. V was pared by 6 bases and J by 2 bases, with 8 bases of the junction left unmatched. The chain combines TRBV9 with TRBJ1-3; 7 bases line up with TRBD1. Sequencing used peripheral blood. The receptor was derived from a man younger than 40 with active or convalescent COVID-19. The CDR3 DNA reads TGTGCCAGCACCGCCTCGGGGACAGCTGGAAACACCATATATTTT. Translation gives CASTASGTAGNTIYF.